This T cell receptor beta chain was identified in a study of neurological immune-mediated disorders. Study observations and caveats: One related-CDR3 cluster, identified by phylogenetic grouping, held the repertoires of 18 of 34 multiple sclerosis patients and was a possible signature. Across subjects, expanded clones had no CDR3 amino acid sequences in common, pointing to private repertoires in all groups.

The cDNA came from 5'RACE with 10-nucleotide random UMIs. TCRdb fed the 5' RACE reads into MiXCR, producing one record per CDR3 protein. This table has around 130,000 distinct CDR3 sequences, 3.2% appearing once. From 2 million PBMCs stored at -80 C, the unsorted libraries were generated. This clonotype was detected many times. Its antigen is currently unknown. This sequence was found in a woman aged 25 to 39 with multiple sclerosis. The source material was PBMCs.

The CDR3, as DNA: TGTGCCAGCAGTGGACACGTGGGACTGGGGGGCACTGAAGCTTTCTTT. As protein: CASSGHVGLGGTEAFF. The V and J genes are TRBV12-3 or TRBV12-4 and TRBJ1-1; possibly TRBD1 for D (5 bases). The V and J ends lost 5 bases and 4 bases respectively, with 20 bases between them. The CDR3 contains 16 residues.